These T cell receptor beta chains were read from a single sample in a study of blood T cell repertoires in COVID-19. Sequencing used immunoSEQ multiplex PCR; TCRdb keeps in-frame clones, though not all of them. The data hold a few hundred thousand clones, with around 88% observed a single time. Sample: peripheral blood. The receptors shown here come from a woman in her seventies with COVID-19, enrolled during active disease. The CDR3 runs from the conserved cysteine through the conserved F or W. The order of the fields is D gene, J gene, V gene, clone size, CDR3 DNA, CDR3 protein. A D gene is named only where the DNA matches it firmly. Size is stated for part of the rows, as once, few or many counts, or as a class when the clone is expanded.

TRBD1 TRBJ2-4 TRBV9 . TGTGCCAGCAGCGCCGGACAGGGGCGGAACATTCAGTACTTC CASSAGQGRNIQYF
. TRBJ1-5 TRBV30 once TGTGCCTGGAGTGTACAGGACGATCAGCCCCAGCATTTT CAWSVQDDQPQHF
TRBD1 TRBJ1-1 TRBV5-1 . TGCGCCAGCAGCCTGGGACAGGGGGGTATAGAAGCTTTCTTT CASSLGQGGIEAFF
TRBD1 TRBJ1-6 TRBV6-6 . TGTGCCAGCAGTAGATCCGGGACAGGGGCAGATTCACCCCTCCACTTT CASSRSGTGADSPLHF
. TRBJ1-1 TRBV29-1 . TGCAGCGCTTATAGGGAGGCAGGGATATCTGAAGCTTTCTTT CSAYREAGISEAFF
. TRBJ1-4 TRBV7-9 . TGTGCCAGCAGCTCAACAGAAAAACTGTTTTTT CASSSTEKLFF
. TRBJ1-1 TRBV24-1 few TGTGCCACCAGTGGGGGCGGTGCGAACACTGAAGCTTTCTTT CATSGGGANTEAFF
. TRBJ1-1 TRBV18 . TGTGCCAGCTCCGAATGGGCCGGGGTGAACACTGAAGCTTTCTTT CASSEWAGVNTEAFF
TRBD1 TRBJ2-3 TRBV5-1 . TGCGCCAGCAGCTCAGGACAGGCCGCCGGAGATACGCAGTATTTT CASSSGQAAGDTQYF
TRBD1 TRBJ2-7 TRBV27 . TGTGCCAGCAGTTGGGTACAGGGGTGGGAGCAGTACTTC CASSWVQGWEQYF
TRBD2 TRBJ2-3 TRBV7-2 . TGTGCCAGCAGCTCGGGACTAGCGGGGGGCTCTGGGTTGGGGCAGTATTTT CASSSGLAGGSGLGQYF
TRBD1 TRBJ2-7 TRBV5-1 . TGCGCCAGCAGCCCCTGGACAGGACCGAAATCAGTCTACGAGCAGTACTTC CASSPWTGPKSVYEQYF
TRBD1 TRBJ1-6 TRBV18 . TGTGCCAGCTCACCGATCGCCCCAGGGACAGGGGGGAATTCACCCCTCCACTTT CASSPIAPGTGGNSPLHF